The clone carrying this T cell receptor beta chain showed up just a few times. The sample comes from a study of cytomegalovirus exposure and HLA in healthy donors. In the study overall: Among the 350 to 500 donors who were genotyped, approximately 84% fell in the genetic ancestry cluster that is associated with self-reported Caucasian donors.

The study ran its PCR with 60 Vbeta and 13 Jbeta primers. Profiling relied on immunoSEQ multiplex PCR, and the TCRdb table lists in-frame clones only, not all of them. The table shows 95,000 to 150,000 clones, with approximately 17% occurring only once. Material for sequencing was PBMCs. This receptor was taken from a female donor in good health and CMV-seropositive.

Written as DNA, the CDR3 is TGTGCCAGCAGCTTTCGGGGGGTTAGCACAGATACGCAGTATTTT. It is translated as CASSFRGVSTDTQYF. The chain carries TRBV13 and TRBJ2-3, with 7 bases identical to TRBD2. CDR1 is PRHDT and CDR2 is FYEKMQ in the germline V gene (reference sequence). The CDR3 totals 15 residues. Losses at the gene ends were 3 bases for V and 0 bases for J; bases not matched to a gene: 3.